The clone carrying this T cell receptor (beta chain) has a count of ten or more. Antigen specificity is unknown. Germline loops: CDR1 SEHNR, CDR2 FQNEAQ (reference sequence). The CDR3 is made up of 11 amino acids. V lost 2 bases and J 8 bases, leaving 4 bases between the germline ends. This specimen belongs to a study of CD8 T cells in ankylosing spondylitis. TCR beta libraries were made by quantitative 5'-RACE with molecular barcodes. A single record per CDR3 protein comes from TCRdb applying MiXCR to the 5' RACE reads. The sample gives hundreds of thousands of distinct CDR3 sequences, 12% of which show up once; around 0.51% is in the top ten. Study results and caveats: In reactive arthritis synovial fluid and blood, some motif variants had been reported before. Reportedly, disease-linked clones are significantly enriched in ankylosing spondylitis patients' matched synovial fluid. Blood of patients with ankylosing spondylitis appeared to be characterized by a TCR beta motif of about 8 highly homologous variants.

Sequenced sample: blood, either unsorted or a sorted T cell fraction (not recorded which). The V and J genes are TRBV7-9 and TRBJ2-1; the D is unclear. This clonotype was obtained from a male donor with ankylosing spondylitis. This chain's CDR3 is CASSLYDEQFF. CDR3 sequence (DNA): TGTGCCAGCAGCTTATATGATGAGCAGTTCTTC.